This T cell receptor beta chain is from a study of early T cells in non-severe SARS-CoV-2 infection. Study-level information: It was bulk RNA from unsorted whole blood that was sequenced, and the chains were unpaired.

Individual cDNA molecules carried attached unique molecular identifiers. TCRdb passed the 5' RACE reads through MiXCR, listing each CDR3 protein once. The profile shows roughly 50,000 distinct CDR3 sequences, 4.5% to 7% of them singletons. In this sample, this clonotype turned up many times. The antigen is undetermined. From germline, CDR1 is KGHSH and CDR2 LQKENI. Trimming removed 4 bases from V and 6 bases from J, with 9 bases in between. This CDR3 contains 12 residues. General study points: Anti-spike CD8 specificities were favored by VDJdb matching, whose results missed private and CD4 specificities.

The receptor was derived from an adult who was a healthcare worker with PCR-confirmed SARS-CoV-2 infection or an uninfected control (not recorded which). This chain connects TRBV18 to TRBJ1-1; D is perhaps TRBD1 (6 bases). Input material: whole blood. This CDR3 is CASSLTGSEAFF. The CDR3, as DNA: TGTGCCAGCTCACTCACAGGGTCTGAAGCTTTCTTT.